The rows below give T cell receptor beta chains drawn from one sample of a study of blood T cells in healthy people across ages. TCRdb fed the 5' RACE reads into MiXCR, producing one record per CDR3 protein. The repertoire consists of about 650,000 distinct CDR3 sequences, with 32% occurring once and the leading ten covering 15% to 17%. The material sequenced was blood. These TCRs come from a woman aged 80 or over in good health. Both conserved end residues are part of each CDR3. The D gene is left open where the match is weak. Rows may omit the clone size; those that give it use once, few, many or a size class.

j_call	clone_size	cdr3_length	v_call	d_call	cdr3_aa	cdr3_nt
TRBJ2-3	-	15	TRBV20-1	-	CSARDRYISTDTQYF	TGCAGTGCTAGAGATCGTTACATTAGCACAGATACGCAGTATTTT
TRBJ1-2	few	14	TRBV5-1	-	CTSSLGERGYGYTF	TGCACCAGCAGCTTGGGGGAGCGCGGCTATGGCTACACCTTC
TRBJ2-1	many	13	TRBV12-3/TRBV12-4	-	CASNWNDFDEQFF	TGTGCCAGCAACTGGAATGATTTCGATGAGCAGTTCTTC
TRBJ1-6	many	16	TRBV7-6	-	CASSSDQGGDNSPLHF	TGTGCCAGCAGCTCGGACCAGGGTGGGGATAATTCACCCCTCCACTTT
TRBJ2-5	many	12	TRBV3-1	-	CASSDGFLTQYF	TGTGCCAGCAGCGACGGGTTTTTGACCCAGTACTTC
TRBJ2-7	many	14	TRBV6-6	-	CASSYQDGSYEQYF	TGTGCCAGCAGTTACCAGGACGGTTCCTACGAGCAGTACTTC
TRBJ1-2	many	15	TRBV10-3	TRBD1	CAISELEGAIAGYTF	TGTGCCATCAGTGAGTTGGAGGGGGCGATCGCTGGCTACACCTTC
TRBJ2-7	-	13	TRBV4-3	-	CASSQDGRYEQYF	TGCGCCAGCAGCCAGGACGGGCGCTACGAGCAGTACTTC
TRBJ1-2	many	15	TRBV5-1	TRBD1	CASSLGQGKFYGYTF	TGCGCCAGCAGCTTGGGACAGGGGAAATTCTATGGCTACACCTTC
TRBJ2-1	-	14	TRBV5-1	-	CASSVLASYNEQFF	TGCGCCAGCAGTGTACTGGCTAGCTACAATGAGCAGTTCTTC
TRBJ1-4	-	15	TRBV25-1	TRBD1	CASSEMTGALEKLFF	TGTGCCAGCAGTGAAATGACAGGGGCCTTAGAAAAACTGTTTTTT
TRBJ2-2	-	15	TRBV7-9	TRBD2	CASSSLAEDTGELFF	TGTGCCAGCAGCTCACTAGCGGAGGACACCGGGGAGCTGTTTTTT
TRBJ2-5	many	14	TRBV6-6	TRBD2	CASSYPGGQETQYF	TGTGCCAGCAGTTACCCGGGGGGGCAAGAGACCCAGTACTTC
TRBJ1-4	few	14	TRBV7-2	-	CASSMGSGLGKLFF	TGTGCCAGCAGCATGGGCAGCGGTCTAGGAAAACTGTTTTTT
TRBJ2-7	many	13	TRBV12-3/TRBV12-4	-	CASSTYNGGEQYF	TGTGCCAGCAGTACTTACAATGGGGGCGAGCAGTACTTC
TRBJ1-2	-	13	TRBV5-6	-	CASSLPGEGGYTF	TGTGCCAGCAGCCTTCCCGGTGAGGGTGGCTACACCTTC
TRBJ1-2	many	14	TRBV6-5	-	CASSYSREFSGYTF	TGTGCCAGCAGTTACTCGAGGGAATTTAGTGGCTACACCTTC
TRBJ2-3	many	16	TRBV20-1	TRBD2	CSARDPSGGLADTQYF	TGCAGTGCTAGAGATCCTAGCGGGGGGTTGGCCGATACGCAGTATTTT
TRBJ2-1	many	16	TRBV12-3/TRBV12-4	-	CASSPLKGTGSNEQFF	TGTGCCAGCAGCCCCCTTAAGGGTACAGGAAGCAATGAGCAGTTCTTC
TRBJ2-5	many	15	TRBV3-1	TRBD2	CASSQGLAGEETQYF	TGTGCCAGCAGCCAAGGACTAGCGGGGGAAGAGACCCAGTACTTC
TRBJ1-1	-	15	TRBV2	TRBD1	CASSEAGGAGTEAFF	TGTGCCAGCAGTGAAGCAGGGGGCGCGGGCACTGAAGCTTTCTTT
TRBJ2-7	once	14	TRBV27	TRBD1	CASIPDRDSYEQYF	TGTGCCAGCATACCTGACAGGGATTCCTACGAGCAGTACTTC
TRBJ2-3	-	17	TRBV6-4	TRBD2	CASSDSNSGSGTDTLYF	TGTGCCAGCAGTGACTCGAATAGCGGGAGTGGCACAGATACGCTGTATTTT
TRBJ2-3	many	14	TRBV4-1	-	CASSQDRWGDTQYF	TGCGCCAGCAGCCAAGATCGGTGGGGGGATACGCAGTATTTT
TRBJ2-4	-	14	TRBV6-2/TRBV6-3	TRBD2	CASRPPGLVNIQYF	TGTGCCAGCAGACCTCCGGGACTAGTAAACATTCAGTACTTC
TRBJ1-2	-	12	TRBV29-1	-	CSVTATNYGYTF	TGCAGCGTTACAGCAACTAACTATGGCTACACCTTC
TRBJ2-1	many	18	TRBV20-1	TRBD2	CSASSVLAGGRVVYEQFF	TGCAGTGCTAGCTCGGTCCTAGCGGGGGGCCGGGTGGTCTATGAGCAGTTCTTC
TRBJ2-1	-	14	TRBV20-1	-	CSARQGGSYNEQFF	TGCAGTGCTAGACAGGGGGGCTCCTACAATGAGCAGTTCTTC
TRBJ2-6	-	17	TRBV4-2	-	CASSQDGDNSGANVLTF	TGTGCCAGCAGCCAAGATGGGGACAACTCTGGGGCCAACGTCCTGACTTTC
TRBJ2-1	many	15	TRBV7-8	TRBD2	CASSPTSGGAREQFF	TGTGCCAGCAGCCCCACTAGCGGGGGGGCAAGAGAGCAGTTCTTC
TRBJ1-3	-	14	TRBV12-3/TRBV12-4	-	CASSLGLSGNTIYF	TGTGCCAGCAGTTTGGGGTTATCTGGAAACACCATATATTTT
TRBJ2-1	-	12	TRBV6-5	TRBD1	CASSGPGQKQFF	TGTGCCAGCAGTGGTCCGGGACAGAAGCAGTTCTTC
TRBJ2-5	many	11	TRBV6-6	-	CASSYRETQYF	TGTGCCAGCAGTTACCGAGAGACCCAGTACTTC
TRBJ1-6	few	16	TRBV9	-	CASSPIDSSYNSPLHF	TGTGCCAGCAGCCCGATCGACAGCTCCTATAATTCACCCCTCCACTTT
TRBJ1-1	many	13	TRBV12-3/TRBV12-4	-	CASTQRAGAEAFF	TGTGCCAGCACCCAAAGGGCCGGGGCTGAAGCTTTCTTT
TRBJ2-1	-	15	TRBV5-1	TRBD1	CASSNPWGTDNEQFF	TGCGCCAGCAGCAATCCCTGGGGGACAGACAATGAGCAGTTCTTC
TRBJ2-1	many	15	TRBV7-2	TRBD2	CASSPGLAAYNEQFF	TGTGCCAGCAGCCCGGGACTAGCGGCCTACAATGAGCAGTTCTTC
TRBJ2-5	-	15	TRBV7-2	-	CASSLFVGGIETQYF	TGTGCCAGCAGCTTATTCGTAGGGGGAATAGAGACCCAGTACTTC
TRBJ1-4	many	17	TRBV5-1	TRBD1	CASSRNPGQGGHEKLFF	TGCGCCAGCAGCAGAAACCCGGGACAGGGCGGCCACGAAAAACTGTTTTTT
TRBJ2-7	many	15	TRBV18	TRBD1	CASSPTWDSNYEQYF	TGTGCCAGCTCACCTACCTGGGACAGCAATTACGAGCAGTACTTC
TRBJ1-1	-	13	TRBV10-2	TRBD1	CASIPGGGTEAFF	TGCGCCAGCATTCCAGGGGGCGGCACTGAAGCTTTCTTT
TRBJ2-2	many	16	TRBV27	TRBD1	CASSFRQGDFGGELFF	TGTGCCAGCAGTTTTCGGCAGGGGGATTTTGGCGGGGAGCTGTTTTTT
TRBJ1-1	-	14	TRBV9	TRBD1	CASSVGQGATEAFF	TGTGCCAGCAGCGTGGGACAGGGGGCTACTGAAGCTTTCTTT
TRBJ2-7	-	12	TRBV11-2	-	CASSLAGAAQYF	TGTGCCAGCAGCTTAGCGGGTGCGGCCCAGTACTTC
TRBJ2-3	many	15	TRBV20-1	TRBD2	CSALLGGGGSDTQYF	TGCAGTGCTCTCCTTGGAGGCGGGGGGTCGGATACGCAGTATTTT
TRBJ2-3	many	15	TRBV20-1	-	CSAGRSGASTDTQYF	TGCAGTGCTGGGCGTAGCGGAGCTAGCACAGATACGCAGTATTTT
TRBJ1-2	many	13	TRBV4-3	TRBD1	CASSQGRGGGYTF	TGCGCCAGCAGCCAAGGCAGGGGGGGCGGCTACACCTTC
TRBJ2-7	many	16	TRBV7-9	-	CASSLDRAGTSYEQYF	TGTGCCAGCAGCTTAGACAGGGCAGGGACTTCCTACGAGCAGTACTTC
TRBJ2-1	many	15	TRBV7-9	TRBD1	CASSPDRGSNNEQFF	TGTGCCAGCAGCCCCGACAGGGGGTCTAACAATGAGCAGTTCTTC
TRBJ2-7	-	15	TRBV24-1	-	CATSVDNRDYNEQYF	TGTGCCACCAGTGTCGACAACAGGGACTACAATGAGCAGTACTTC
TRBJ1-2	few	13	TRBV6-1	-	CASSEAWQRGYTF	TGTGCCAGCAGTGAAGCGTGGCAGCGAGGCTACACCTTC
TRBJ2-3	many	17	TRBV4-3	-	CANSQDFDSGNIYTQYF	TGCGCCAACAGCCAAGATTTTGATAGCGGAAATATCTATACGCAGTATTTT
TRBJ1-6	many	16	TRBV4-3	TRBD1	CASSQGQGDGNSPLHF	TGCGCCAGCAGCCAGGGACAGGGGGACGGTAATTCACCCCTCCACTTT
TRBJ2-5	-	14	TRBV10-3	TRBD2	CAIGTSGTQETQYF	TGTGCCATCGGGACTAGCGGAACTCAAGAGACCCAGTACTTC
TRBJ1-2	many	14	TRBV12-3/TRBV12-4	TRBD1	CASSPDRGGYGYTF	TGTGCCAGCAGCCCGGACAGGGGTGGCTATGGCTACACCTTC
TRBJ2-5	-	13	TRBV7-2	-	CASSSLAFETQYF	TGTGCCAGCAGCTCCCTTGCCTTTGAGACCCAGTACTTC